This T cell receptor (beta chain) was found in a study of T cell responses to AZD1222 COVID-19 vaccine. Study results and limitations: Vaccine-associated CD4 TCRs spanned spike, dominant at 160-218 and 743-854.

Sequencing was performed with immunoSEQ multiplex PCR; in TCRdb, only in-frame clones are kept and a portion is missing. This sample has roughly 150,000 clones, with 85% to 95% found just once. Germline CDR1 SGHVS, CDR2 FQNEAQ. The CDR3 extends over 16 amino acids. Trimming removed 1 base from V and 6 bases from J, with 13 bases in between. As regards this clone: Antigen: not known.

The sequence was collected from an adult in good health. This specimen consisted of peripheral blood, obtained on day 0 of AZD1222 vaccination. The chain carries TRBV7-8 and TRBJ1-6, with a tentative D call TRBD1 (5 bases). The chain's CDR3 is CASSLGRVIGNSPLHF. CDR3 nucleotides: TGTGCCAGCAGCTTAGGCAGGGTTATTGGTAATTCACCCCTCCACTTT.